This T cell receptor (beta chain) was obtained from a study of pediatric ulcerative colitis (dated by TCRdb to about 2019). With respect to the entire study: Several ulcerative colitis patients had pancolitis and two had left-sided colitis, with histology consistent with ulcerative colitis in all. Using the Pediatric Ulcerative Colitis Activity Index, a couple of patients were classed as having mild disease, four as having moderate disease and three as having acute severe colitis. From 8 or 9 newly diagnosed, treatment-naive pediatric ulcerative colitis patients and a handful of non-IBD control children, paired blood and rectal samples were collected. Overall results and qualifications from the work: A couple of patients' blood samples yielded substantially fewer templates for technical reasons and were excluded from blood-rectal overlap analysis. Because repertoires were derived from total lymphocyte DNA, patterns in rare subsets such as regulatory T cells may not have been reflected. Features of the rectal repertoire distinguished controls, mild-moderate colitis patients and acute severe colitis patients, and in acute severe colitis, rectal diversity was reduced because of clonal expansions. With only four individuals, the healthy control group was small. Clonal overlap between a subject's own blood and rectum was significantly greater in ulcerative colitis patients than in controls, which suggests more T cell trafficking to inflamed tissue. A couple of rectal CDR3 clonotypes were detected in all ulcerative colitis patients and were not detected in any of the controls.

Before the diagnostic colonoscopy, none of the ulcerative colitis patients had been given any immunosuppressive medication. A blood sample was obtained concurrently with the colonoscopy. The Wizard kit (Promega) was used to extract genomic DNA from the blood and intestinal samples. Using the immunoSEQ TRB Survey service, rearranged CDR3 beta regions were amplified from genomic DNA with multiplex V and J primers. To keep sequencing depth the same across samples, survey-level depth of up to 500,000 reads per sample was applied. Libraries were purified and pooled, and sequencing was performed on Illumina technology. The paper's data handling went like this. Productive clonality, sample overlap, pairwise scatters, CDR3 beta length, V/D/J gene usage and productiveness were all assessed with the immunoSEQ online tools. Alongside Shannon and Simpson indices, calculated diversity was computed as the number of unique rearrangements divided by total templates, multiplied by 100. Principal component analysis used the R prcomp function and ggbiplot package on Z-score normalized data. Morisita's index was used to measure clonal overlap between blood and rectum within each subject. What TCRdb holds here is the immuneACCESS table cut down to in-frame rearrangements. Part of the clones is not present; checked against another copy, under half of the missing clones reflect an unresolved V gene, and the others are unexplained. V, J and clone size are those of that table, while D and trimming were read from the DNA. The sample contains about 32,000 clones, roughly four fifths of them found a single time. 3.5% to 4.5% of the sample is taken by the ten largest.

A few counts support this clone. The antigen it binds to is not known. The junction does not match germline at one end; this may be a read error. This TCR derives from a boy between 10 and 17 years old with severe ulcerative colitis. The specimen was blood.

For the CDR3, the sequence is CASSPGQGRLNTGELFF. The DNA sequence follows: TGTGCTAGCAGCCCCGGACAGGGCCGACTGAACACCGGGGAGCTGTTTTTT. The V gene is TRBV7-7 and the J gene is TRBJ2-2, and TRBD1 matches 8 of the central bases. The CDR3 spans 17 residues, from the cysteine through the phenylalanine. Kept here is only the CDR3 DNA, which spans 51 bases and is read in frame from base 1. Looking up the germline V gene (reference sequence) yields CDR1 SSHAT and CDR2 FNYEAQ.